The 23 T cell receptor beta chains presented below share a single source sample, sequenced in a study of blood T cell repertoires in COVID-19. Only in-frame clones appear in the TCRdb table, and some are missing; sequencing was by immunoSEQ multiplex PCR. The sample records roughly 250,000 clones, 85% to 90% being singletons. The sample consisted of peripheral blood. Receptors originate from a middle-aged woman with acute or convalescent COVID-19.

The genes are TRBV7-8 and TRBJ2-4; 7 bases are shared with TRBD1. Trimming took 5 bases from V and 12 from J; bases not matched to a gene: 4. In germline, CDR1 is SGHVS, CDR2 FQNEAQ. The length of the CDR3 is 11 residues. The CDR3 reads CASSPGGSQYF. The CDR3, as DNA: TGTGCCAGCAGCCCAGGGGGAAGTCAGTACTTC.

The CDR3 loop reads CASSQVGRGGTEAFF. Written as DNA, the CDR3 is TGTGCCAGCAGCCAAGTGGGGAGGGGTGGGACTGAAGCTTTCTTT. The J gene is TRBJ1-1, the V gene TRBV3-1 (or the pseudogene TRBV3-2); D is possibly TRBD1 (5 bases). The V and J ends lost 1 base and 5 bases respectively, with 14 bases between them. Germline-derived CDR1 and CDR2 are LGHDT and YNNKEL (reference sequence). This CDR3 spans 15 amino acids.

The chain recombines TRBV25-1 with TRBJ2-5; maybe TRBD1 (8 bases). The CDR3 length is 16 residues. From germline, CDR1 is MGHDK and CDR2 SYGVNS. V lost 3 bases, J lost 5 bases, and 19 bases lay in between. The CDR3 DNA reads as TGTGCCAGCAGTGATTCACTAGACAGGGGAGGGGAGACCCAGTACTTC. This sequence encodes CASSDSLDRGGETQYF. Complete variable domain (other parts from reference TRBV25-1 and TRBJ2-5): EADIYQTPRYLVIGTGKKITLECSQTMGHDKMYWYQQDPGMELHLIHYSYGVNSTEKGDLSSESTVSRIRTEHFPLTLESARPSHTSQYLCASSDSLDRGGETQYFGPGTRLLVL.

V gene TRBV7-8 combines with J gene TRBJ1-6; TRBD1 aligns across 8 bases. The CDR3 runs to 12 residues. V gave up 6 bases and J gave up 10 bases; unmatched junction bases: 2. Per germline, CDR1 SGHVS and CDR2 FQNEAQ. CDR3 DNA: TGTGCCAGCAGAGGACAGGGCTCACCCCTCCACTTT. Its translation: CASRGQGSPLHF.

The rearrangement links TRBV6-5 to TRBJ2-3; 11 nucleotides match TRBD2. The CDR3 runs to 15 residues. J lost 2 bases, V lost 6 bases, and 4 bases had no gene match. Germline V gene lookup returns CDR1 MNHEY and CDR2 SVGAGI. CDR3 bases: TGTGCCAGCAGACCGGGACTAGCGGTCACAGATACGCAGTATTTT. Amino acid sequence: CASRPGLAVTDTQYF.

The chain combines TRBV30 with TRBJ2-2; perhaps TRBD1 as D (6 bases). There are 14 residues in the CDR3. The germline V and J ends were trimmed by 1 base and 3 bases, with 9 bases remaining between them. The V gene's germline CDR1 is GTSNPN and CDR2 SVGIG (reference sequence). The CDR3 reads CAWSGRGYTGELFF. The DNA of the CDR3 is TGTGCCTGGAGTGGTAGGGGGTACACCGGGGAGCTGTTTTTT.

The CDR3 DNA sequence: TGCGCCAGCAGCTTGCCGGGGACGGCGGGGACGTCACCCCTCCACTTT. This translates into CASSLPGTAGTSPLHF. The J gene is TRBJ1-6, the V gene TRBV5-1; a possible D gene is TRBD1 (5 bases). The germline V and J ends were trimmed by 1 base and 10 bases, with 18 bases remaining between them. Germline CDR1 is SGHRS and CDR2 is YFSETQ. The CDR3 consists of 16 residues.

The chain is built from TRBV19 and TRBJ1-2, with 9 bases aligning to TRBD1. V lost 3 bases, J lost 3 bases, and 8 bases stayed unmatched. This CDR3 has 16 residues. Germline CDR1 reads LNHDA; CDR2 reads SQIVND (reference sequence). The CDR3: CASSITPGQGDYGYTF. CDR3 DNA: TGTGCCAGTAGTATTACGCCGGGACAGGGAGACTATGGCTACACCTTC.

The V gene is TRBV6-5, the J gene TRBJ1-5, with 7 nucleotides matching TRBD1. The trim removed 7 bases at V and 6 bases at J, leaving 12 bases unmatched. CDR3 size: 15 residues. The germline V gene encodes CDR1 MNHEY and CDR2 SVGAGI. This chain's CDR3 is CASTDWHRGGQPQHF. The DNA for the CDR3 is TGTGCCAGCACCGATTGGCACAGGGGCGGTCAGCCCCAGCATTTT.

The chain joins TRBV6-5 to TRBJ1-4; 7 bases align to TRBD1. Per germline, CDR1 MNHEY and CDR2 SVGAGI. The trim removed 6 bases at V and 4 bases at J, leaving 8 bases unmatched. The CDR3 extends over 15 amino acids. CDR3 loop: CASRLSTGYNEKLFF. DNA of the CDR3: TGTGCCAGCAGACTTTCGACAGGGTATAATGAAAAACTGTTTTTT.

As DNA, the CDR3 is TGTGCCAGCAGCCTCTTCGGGGGGGGAGAGACCCAGTACTTC. It specifies CASSLFGGGETQYF. The gene calls are TRBV5-4 and TRBJ2-5; 8 positions match TRBD2. CDR1 is SGHNT, CDR2 YYREEE, per germline (reference sequence). The CDR3 is made up of 14 amino acids. V trimming: 4 bases; J trimming: 4 bases; junction bases outside the gene matches: 6.

The chain is built from TRBV7-2 and TRBJ1-1, with 7 bases matching TRBD1. The length of the CDR3 is 13 residues. Germline CDR1 reads SGHTA; CDR2 reads FQGNSA. J gave up 4 bases and V 1 base, and 0 bases lay outside the gene matches. In DNA form, the CDR3 reads TGTGCCAGCAGCTTAGGGACAGGCACTGAAGCTTTCTTT. Encoded protein: CASSLGTGTEAFF.

This clone was seen a handful of times. The chain employs TRBV12-3 or TRBV12-4 and TRBJ1-2; perhaps TRBD1 as D (6 bases). Trimming removed 6 bases at V and 5 bases at J, with 13 bases between. The CDR3 runs 13 residues. The chain's CDR3 is CASSRNRDYGYTF. CDR3 coding DNA: TGTGCCAGCAGCCGGAACAGGGATTATGGCTACACCTTC.

This clone has only one observation. This sequence joins TRBV9 and TRBJ1-6, with no clear D. The CDR3 runs to 15 residues. V was clipped by 2 bases and J by 6 bases, with 12 bases between them. Germline-derived CDR1 and CDR2 are SGDLS and YYNGEE. The CDR3 bases are TGTGCCAGCAGCGTCTCAGGTAACCTTAATTCACCCCTCCACTTT. Protein: CASSVSGNLNSPLHF. Filled out from reference TRBV9 and TRBJ1-6, the complete variable domain reads DSGVTQTPKHLITATGQRVTLRCSPRSGDLSVYWYQQSLDQGLQFLIQYYNGEERAKGNILERFSAQQFPDLHSELNLSSLELGDSALYFCASSVSGNLNSPLHFGNGTRLTVT.

The chain is built from TRBV4-1 and TRBJ1-4; 8 bases align to TRBD1. Germline loops: CDR1 MGHRA, CDR2 YSYEKL. CDR3 size: 18 residues. V was clipped by 0 bases and J by 0 bases; unmatched bases: 6. CDR3 DNA: TGCGCCAGCAGCCAAGATGGCAGGGGGCAAGCAACTAATGAAAAACTGTTTTTT. Protein product: CASSQDGRGQATNEKLFF.

In this sample, this clone turned up once. The chain uses TRBV6-1 and TRBJ1-1, with D possibly TRBD1 on 6 matching bases. The length of the CDR3 is 15 residues. The ends were cut back, 3 bases at V and 3 bases at J, with 14 bases in the middle. Germline V lookup: CDR1 MNHNS, CDR2 SASEGT. In DNA, the CDR3 is TGTGCCAGCAGTGATCTCAGAGGGGGGGACACTGAAGCTTTCTTT. Its translation: CASSDLRGGDTEAFF.

The V and J genes are TRBV10-1 and TRBJ2-2; no firm D call. The CDR3 has 16 amino acids. V was trimmed by 3 bases and J by 6 bases, leaving 17 bases between them. The V gene's germline CDR1 is WNHNN and CDR2 SYGVQD (reference sequence). This CDR3 is CASSDESFPNPGELFF. As DNA, the CDR3 is TGCGCCAGCAGTGATGAGTCTTTTCCCAATCCCGGGGAGCTGTTTTTT.

The rearrangement links TRBV7-8 to TRBJ2-1; D unresolved. The germline V and J ends were trimmed by 6 bases and 4 bases, with 10 bases remaining between them. From germline, CDR1 is SGHVS and CDR2 FQNEAQ. The CDR3 totals 13 residues. CDR3 protein: CASSSPMYNEQFF. The CDR3 DNA reads as TGTGCCAGCAGTTCCCCTATGTACAATGAGCAGTTCTTC.

The V gene is TRBV4-1, the J gene TRBJ1-1; perhaps TRBD1 as D (5 bases). The V end was cut by 0 bases, the J end by 1 base, with 9 bases between. This CDR3 has 15 amino acids. The V gene's germline CDR1 is MGHRA and CDR2 YSYEKL. The CDR3 protein is CASSQEGQANTEAFF. Written as DNA, the CDR3 is TGCGCCAGCAGCCAAGAAGGACAAGCGAACACTGAAGCTTTCTTT.

With regard to this clone: The sample carries other DNA sequences with the same CDR3. The chain carries TRBV4-1 and TRBJ1-2; D is ambiguous. Germline CDR1 reads MGHRA; CDR2 reads YSYEKL. The V gene lost 3 bases and the J gene lost 8 bases, with 13 bases spanning the gap. This CDR3 has 13 residues. The CDR3 region has the DNA TGCGCCAGCAGCCAGGGCGGGCCGCGCGGCTACACCTTC. Translating it yields CASSQGGPRGYTF.

DNA of the CDR3: TGCAGTGCTAGTCGGCAGGGGAAAGCTGAAGCTTTCTTT. Its protein product is CSASRQGKAEAFF. V and J are TRBV20-1 and TRBJ1-1; D might be TRBD1 (6 bases). Per germline, CDR1 DFQATT and CDR2 SNEGSKA (reference sequence). The CDR3 totals 13 residues. Trimming removed 3 bases at V and 6 bases at J, with 14 bases between.

This sequence joins TRBV6-1 and TRBJ1-1; D perhaps matches TRBD1 (6 bases). V was trimmed by 2 bases and J by 3 bases, leaving 19 bases between them. CDR1 and CDR2 (germline): MNHNS, SASEGT. CDR3 length: 17 amino acids. This chain's CDR3 is CASSERGQGKAYTEAFF. The CDR3 DNA reads TGTGCCAGCAGTGAACGAGGGCAGGGGAAAGCGTACACTGAAGCTTTCTTT.

The chain is built from TRBV2 and TRBJ1-2; 7 bases are shared with TRBD1. V lost 2 bases to trimming and J lost 2 bases; unmatched junction nucleotides: 11. The CDR3 contains 17 residues. The V gene's germline CDR1 is SNHLY and CDR2 FYNNEI. CDR3 in amino acids: CASSEPPRQGRNYGYTF. CDR3 coding DNA: TGTGCCAGCAGTGAACCCCCACGACAGGGACGGAACTATGGCTACACCTTC.